This entry features one T cell receptor (beta chain) sequence. What it binds is not known. The sample originates from a study of T cell responses to AZD1222 COVID-19 vaccine. Study-level findings and limits: Repertoires were obtained solely post-peak T cell response. Nearly half of spike-specific TCRs reportedly go after variant regions that carry no mutations. Vaccine-associated CD4 TCRs ranged over spike, dominating at 160-218 and 743-854.

This CDR3 has 15 amino acids. Germline V gene data show CDR1 as MDHEN and CDR2 as SYDVKM. Trimming cost V 6 bases and J 1 base, with 10 bases left between them. Sequenced by immunoSEQ multiplex PCR; TCRdb stores in-frame clones only, minus some. The data hold around 75,000 clones, with about 91% observed a single time. The rearrangement links TRBV28 to TRBJ1-6; TRBD1 is a possible D gene (6 bases). The source of this sequence is an adult who received the MenACWY meningococcal vaccine as a control. The sequences come from peripheral blood, collected 28 days after the second dose of the MenACWY control vaccine. As DNA, the CDR3 is TGTGCCAGCAGACAGGGAAGGTCCTATAATTCACCCCTCCACTTT. Its protein is CASRQGRSYNSPLHF.